The sequence of this T cell receptor (beta chain) was determined in a study of blood T cell repertoires in COVID-19. About the research overall: Acute and convalescent COVID-19 samples came from the United States, Italy and Spain.

Per the authors' pipeline: For nucleated cells, counts were estimated from reference gene primer amplification. Generated by immunoSEQ multiplex PCR, the TCRdb table keeps only in-frame clones and is missing some. The DNA gave D and trimming, while V, J and clone size come from that table. The sample includes 230,000 or so clones, around 86% seen only once; the top ten take around 5.4%. Trimming pared 1 base from V and 5 bases from J, leaving 10 bases between. CDR3 length: 14 residues. Germline lookup yields CDR1 SSHAT and CDR2 FNYEAQ (reference sequence). Sequenced input: peripheral blood. This sequence was found in a human donor in a cohort sampled during active COVID-19. The chain carries TRBV7-7 and TRBJ2-3; D gene unclear. The CDR3 loop reads CASSLDGTLDTQYF. The CDR3 DNA reads TGTGCCAGCAGCTTAGATGGCACCCTAGATACGCAGTATTTT.